This paragraph reports one T cell receptor beta chain. Its antigen is currently unknown. Sequencing used immunoSEQ multiplex PCR; TCRdb keeps in-frame clones, though not all of them. Of around 130,000 clones detected, just over 90% appear once; the ten largest clones hold over 0.15%. The source of the sample is a study of graft-versus-host responses after intestinal transplantation. Deletions cut 3 bases from V and 3 bases from J, with 20 bases between. The CDR3 spans 17 residues. Germline V gene lookup returns CDR1 LNHDA and CDR2 SQIVND (reference sequence). Overall study results and limits: Levels of circulating GvH clones at their peak were associated with early post-transplant HvG declines.

J is TRBJ1-1 and V is TRBV19, with D maybe TRBD1 (5 bases). The receptor was derived from a human donor who received an intestinal transplant. The input for sequencing was unstimulated CD4+ T cells sorted from spleen or lymph node cells, taken before intestinal transplant. CDR3 protein: CASSIRRRGGEDTEAFF. The CDR3 DNA reads as TGTGCCAGTAGTATCCGCCGCCGGGGGGGGGAAGACACTGAAGCTTTCTTT.